This T cell receptor (beta chain) derives from a study of T cells in Graves' hyperthyroidism and ophthalmopathy. Regarding the study as a whole: Most thyroid clonotypes expanded above 0.001 were also detected in blood.

As to this clonotype: The antigen is not known.

The CDR3 runs to 16 residues. V lost 1 base, J lost 5 bases, and 10 bases stayed unmatched. Germline CDR1 reads SGHDT; CDR2 reads YYEEEE. Amplified TCR beta CDR3 regions derived from RNA transcripts. Initially, a first-round RT-PCR of the TCR CDR3 employed the HTBI primer set. One entry per CDR3 protein, called by TCRdb with MiXCR from the multiplex PCR reads. The sample comprises about 460,000 distinct CDR3 sequences, approximately 22% of which are singletons, and around 54% rests with the top ten. Uncontrolled infections, other autoimmune diseases, pregnancy or lactation led to exclusion of patients.

Sequenced material: blood. This chain uses TRBV5-6 with TRBJ2-5, with 8 bases aligning to TRBD2. The origin of this receptor is a woman between 65 and 79 years old with Graves' ophthalmopathy. The CDR3 bases are TGTGCCAGCAGCTTGAGTTTGGCGGGAGGATGGGAGACCCAGTACTTC. Amino acids: CASSLSLAGGWETQYF.